The 16 T cell receptor beta chains presented below share a single source sample, sequenced in a study of shared clonotypes between healthy human individuals. Generated by immunoSEQ multiplex PCR, the TCRdb table keeps only in-frame clones and is missing some. The sample records some 510,000 clones, 79% being singletons. The sequenced sample consisted of PBMCs. These receptors were obtained from a middle-aged woman in good health. Some clones in this sample may be carry-over from other donors' samples.

In its sample, this clone was seen once. DNA for the CDR3: TGTGCCAGTGCGGGACAGGCCTACAATGAGCAGTTCTTC. This gives the protein CASAGQAYNEQFF. The J gene is TRBJ2-1, the V gene TRBV19; 8 bases match TRBD1. CDR3 length: 13 amino acids. Germline assignment: CDR1 LNHDA and CDR2 SQIVND (reference sequence). Trimming took 8 bases from V and 2 from J; bases not matched to a gene: 2.

The chain is built from TRBV7-6 and TRBJ2-7, with 11 positions matching TRBD2. J lost 7 bases, V lost 5 bases, and 13 bases had no gene match. Germline V gene data show CDR1 as SGHVS and CDR2 as FNYEAQ. This CDR3 region has 16 residues. CDR3 protein: CASSPGTSGDLSEQYF. In nucleotides, the CDR3 is TGTGCCAGCAGCCCGGGGACTAGCGGAGATCTTTCTGAGCAGTACTTC.

The CDR3 bases are TGCGCCAGCAGCCAAGCCCGGGAGGCAGATACGCAGTATTTT. As protein: CASSQAREADTQYF. This chain joins TRBV4-3 and TRBJ2-3; TRBD2 matches at 7 bases. With 1 base clipped from V and 4 bases from J, the junction kept 2 bases outside the gene matches. The germline V gene has CDR1 LGHNA and CDR2 YSLEER. The CDR3 has 14 residues.

The CDR3: CASSPLSGTIYF. CDR3 in DNA: TGTGCCAGCAGCCCCCTTTCCGGGACTATTTACTTC. This rearrangement joins TRBV2 to TRBJ2-5; TRBD2 matches at 7 bases. CDR1 and CDR2 from the germline V gene are SNHLY and FYNNEI. Trimming at V came to 6 bases and at J to 14 bases, leaving 12 bases not matched to a gene. The CDR3 extends over 12 amino acids.

This sequence joins TRBV19 and TRBJ2-7; 8 positions match TRBD1. The CDR3 length is 16 residues. V shed 3 bases and J 3 bases; nucleotides not matched to a gene: 10. Germline V gene sequence: CDR1 LNHDA, CDR2 SQIVND (reference sequence). CDR3 protein: CASSIRAGGIIYEQYF. The CDR3 DNA sequence: TGTGCCAGTAGTATCAGGGCAGGGGGCATTATCTACGAGCAGTACTTC.

V and J are TRBV2 and TRBJ1-3; D remains ambiguous. CDR1 and CDR2 (germline): SNHLY, FYNNEI. The CDR3 has 12 amino acids. V was cut by 5 bases and J by 4 bases, with 6 bases left in between. The DNA of the CDR3 is TGTGCCAGCAGTCAGCAGGGAAACACCATATATTTT. Translated: CASSQQGNTIYF.

The rearrangement links TRBV15 to TRBJ2-3; 8 nucleotides match TRBD2. V lost 1 base to trimming and J lost 3 bases; unmatched junction nucleotides: 9. Germline V gene data show CDR1 as LNHNV and CDR2 as YYDKDF (reference sequence). This CDR3 is built from 17 residues. CDR3 nucleotide sequence: TGTGCCACCAGCAGAGGCGGGGGCGGGAGGAGGACAGATACGCAGTATTTT. Encoded protein: CATSRGGGGRRTDTQYF.

This rearrangement joins TRBV9 to TRBJ1-1; TRBD1 matches 8 bases. The length of the CDR3 is 17 residues. Unmatched junction bases numbered 18, after V lost 2 bases and J lost 9 bases. CDR1 and CDR2 from the germline V gene are SGDLS and YYNGEE. CDR3 nucleotide sequence: TGTGCCAGCAGCGTCTCCGGGACAGGCCCTTCTGTCGGCCAAGCTTTCTTT. It yields the protein CASSVSGTGPSVGQAFF.

The chain couples TRBV21-1 to TRBJ1-5; the D call in the table, TRBD1, was not verified against the DNA. TRBV21-1 is flagged as a pseudogene. The CDR3 extends over 16 amino acids. DNA of the CDR3: TGTGCCAGCAGCAATAGTAGGGGGCGGCTTAATCAGCCCCAGCATTTT. Its protein is CASSNSRGRLNQPQHF.

The chain joins TRBV11-2 to TRBJ2-1, with 9 bases aligning to TRBD2. Per germline, CDR1 SGHAT and CDR2 FQNNGV. V lost 5 bases and J lost 7; bases outside the gene matches: 9. The CDR3 contains 15 residues. The CDR3 protein is CASSPAAGGGNEQFF. CDR3 DNA: TGTGCCAGCAGCCCCGCGGCGGGAGGGGGAAATGAGCAGTTCTTC.

V gene TRBV18 combines with J gene TRBJ2-5, with 11 bases aligning to TRBD2. Germline V gives CDR1 KGHSH, CDR2 LQKENI. J was trimmed by 5 bases and V by 2 bases; bases with no gene match: 4. The length of the CDR3 is 15 residues. CDR3 protein: CASSPALAGVETQYF. CDR3 nucleotides: TGTGCCAGCTCACCAGCACTAGCGGGAGTTGAGACCCAGTACTTC.

V and J are TRBV30 and TRBJ1-5, with D possibly TRBD1 on 5 matching bases. V was trimmed by 1 base and J by 1 base, leaving 11 bases between them. There are 15 residues in the CDR3. The V gene's germline CDR1 is GTSNPN and CDR2 SVGIG (reference sequence). The CDR3 DNA is TGTGCCTGGAGTGGGGGGTTACTGAGCAATCAGCCCCAGCATTTT. It specifies CAWSGGLLSNQPQHF.

The chain is built from TRBV19 and TRBJ1-4; TRBD1 matches at 7 bases. Per germline, CDR1 LNHDA and CDR2 SQIVND (reference sequence). V dropped 9 bases and J dropped 8; count of bases not matched to a gene: 9. The CDR3 contains 13 residues. CDR3 nucleotides: TGTGCCAGCCAGACAGGGTTTCGAGAAAAACTGTTTTTT. Translated, it gives CASQTGFREKLFF.

Concerning this clone: Other DNA variants within this sample encode the same CDR3. The rearrangement uses TRBV4-3 and TRBJ2-2; TRBD2 matches 7 bases. This CDR3 is 16 amino acids long. The V gene's germline CDR1 is LGHNA and CDR2 YSLEER. After removal of 0 bases from V and 0 bases from J, the junction contained 1 base not matched to a gene. The CDR3 DNA sequence: TGCGCCAGCAGCCAAGAAGCGGGACCGAACACCGGGGAGCTGTTTTTT. Translated, it gives CASSQEAGPNTGELFF.

The V call is TRBV7-2, the J call TRBJ2-1; 8 bases map to TRBD2. Germline loops: CDR1 SGHTA, CDR2 FQGNSA. The CDR3 consists of 15 residues. V gave up 8 bases and J gave up 5 bases; unmatched junction bases: 11. The CDR3 nucleotides are TGTGCCAGCGTACCCCAGGGACTAGGGAACAATGAGCAGTTCTTC. Translated: CASVPQGLGNNEQFF.

V is TRBV2 and J is TRBJ2-1; the match to TRBD2 covers 14 bases. The CDR3 consists of 15 residues. The junction had 5 bases not matched to a gene; V was cut back by 7 bases and J by 6 bases. Germline CDR1 reads SNHLY; CDR2 reads FYNNEI. CDR3 protein: CASIFGTSGGNEQFF. Written as DNA, the CDR3 is TGTGCCAGCATTTTCGGGACTAGCGGGGGCAATGAGCAGTTCTTC.